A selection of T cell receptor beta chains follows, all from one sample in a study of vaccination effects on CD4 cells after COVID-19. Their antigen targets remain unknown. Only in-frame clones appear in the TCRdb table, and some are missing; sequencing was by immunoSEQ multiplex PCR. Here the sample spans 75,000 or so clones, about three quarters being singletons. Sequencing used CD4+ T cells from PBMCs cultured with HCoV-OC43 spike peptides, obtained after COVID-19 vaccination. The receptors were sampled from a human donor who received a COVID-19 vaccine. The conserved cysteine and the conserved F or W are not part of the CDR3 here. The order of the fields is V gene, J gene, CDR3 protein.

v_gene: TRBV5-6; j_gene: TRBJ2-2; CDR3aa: ASSLYLSGERTGELF
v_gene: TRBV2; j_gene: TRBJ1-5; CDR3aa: ASSDTTADQPQH
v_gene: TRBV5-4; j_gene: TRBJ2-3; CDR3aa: ASSFYGADTQY
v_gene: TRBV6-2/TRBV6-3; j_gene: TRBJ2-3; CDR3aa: ASSYAPGNTQY
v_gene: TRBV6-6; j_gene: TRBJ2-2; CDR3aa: ASSRNGQAQLNTGELF
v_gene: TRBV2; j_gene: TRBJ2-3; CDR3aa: ASRWGRSTDTQY
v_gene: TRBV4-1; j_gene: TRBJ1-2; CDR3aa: ASSQSWQGPNYGYT
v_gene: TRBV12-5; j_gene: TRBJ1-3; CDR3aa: ASGLVVGSPLGNTIY
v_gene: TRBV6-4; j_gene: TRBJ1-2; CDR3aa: ASSDSRLYGYT
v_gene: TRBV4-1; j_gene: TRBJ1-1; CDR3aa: ASSPRGGGTTEAF
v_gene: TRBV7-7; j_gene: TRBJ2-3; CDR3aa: ASSGASTDTQY
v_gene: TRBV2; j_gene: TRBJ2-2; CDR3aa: ASSAGRIPGELF
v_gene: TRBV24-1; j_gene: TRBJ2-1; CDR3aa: ATSVPGWNEQF
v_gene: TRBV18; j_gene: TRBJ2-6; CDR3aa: ASSPVVGGGAGANVLT
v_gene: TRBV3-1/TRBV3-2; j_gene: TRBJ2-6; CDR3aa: ASSQVPGQGAGANVLT
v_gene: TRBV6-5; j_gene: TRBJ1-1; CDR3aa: ATRLALRSTEAF
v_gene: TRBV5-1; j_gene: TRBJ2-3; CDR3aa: ASSQLSGGGTDTQY
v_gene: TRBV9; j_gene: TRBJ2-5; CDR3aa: ASSVGRGGETQY
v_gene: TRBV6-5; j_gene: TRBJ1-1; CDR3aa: ASRKGETEAF
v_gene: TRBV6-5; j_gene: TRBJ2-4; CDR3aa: ASSPVRGTKNIQY
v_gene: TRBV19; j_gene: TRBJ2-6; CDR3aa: ASRQVSGANVLT
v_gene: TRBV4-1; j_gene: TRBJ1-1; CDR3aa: ASSQVWSGGADLAF
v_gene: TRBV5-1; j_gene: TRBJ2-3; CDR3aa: ASSLAASGTDTQY
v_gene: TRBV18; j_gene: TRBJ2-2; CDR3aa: ASSPGPKHTGELF
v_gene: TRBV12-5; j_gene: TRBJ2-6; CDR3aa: ASGLAPLGPSGANVLT
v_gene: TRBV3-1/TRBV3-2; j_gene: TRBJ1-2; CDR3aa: ASSFRGGGYT
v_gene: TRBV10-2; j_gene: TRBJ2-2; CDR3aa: ASRADRGGAGELF
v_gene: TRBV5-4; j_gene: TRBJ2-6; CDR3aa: ASSARGGKANVLT
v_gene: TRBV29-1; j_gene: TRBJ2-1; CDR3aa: SVSSVGTGNEQF
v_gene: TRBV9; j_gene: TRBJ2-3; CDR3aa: ASSVVSGVTDTQY
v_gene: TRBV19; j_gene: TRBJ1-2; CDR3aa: ASSTTGNYGYT
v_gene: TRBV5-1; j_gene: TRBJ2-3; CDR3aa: ASSLYTDSPTQY
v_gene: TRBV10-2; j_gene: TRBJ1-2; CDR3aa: ASSESALYGYT
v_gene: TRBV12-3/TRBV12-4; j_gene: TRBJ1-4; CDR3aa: ASRSQNEKLF